The sequence of this TCR beta chain was determined in a study of beta chain features in type 1 diabetes. Reverse transcription of all isolated RNA meant that expressed TCRB transcripts were sequenced. Produced via immunoSEQ multiplex PCR; TCRdb's table is partial and in-frame only. This table has 850,000 to 900,000 clones, under 20% appearing once. The germline CDR1 and CDR2 sequences are MGHDK and SYGVNS. V shed 4 bases, J shed 4 bases, and the junction held 4 bases outside the gene matches. The CDR3 length is 14 residues. The clonotype comes from a woman under 30 in good health. The chain carries TRBV25-1 and TRBJ2-5; 9 nucleotides match TRBD1. The sample comprised naive CD4+ T cells from blood. This chain's CDR3 is CASSVTGGTETQYF. CDR3 coding DNA: TGTGCCAGCAGTGTTACAGGGGGCACAGAGACCCAGTACTTC.